Here is one TCR beta chain with its context. In the study's own analysis: Estimated nucleated cell counts came from reference gene primer amplification. TCRdb keeps only in-frame clones here, not all; method: immunoSEQ multiplex PCR. D and trimming were read from the DNA, whereas the V and J calls and clone size are those reported in that table. The sample contains about 180,000 clones, about 85% of which appear only once. This entry is derived from a study of blood T cell repertoires in COVID-19. Study-level background: COVID-19 samples collected from the United States, Italy and Spain covered acute and convalescent phases.

The CDR3 spans 14 residues. Trimming removed 5 bases at V and 6 bases at J, with 14 bases between. Germline loops: CDR1 MNHNY, CDR2 SVGAGI (reference sequence). Sample: PBMCs or T cells enriched from blood (not recorded which). The chain has TRBV6-6 and TRBJ1-5, with D maybe TRBD1 (5 bases). The receptor was isolated from a man aged 35-49 years who had recovered from COVID-19. The CDR3 here is CASSGRVESQPQHF. CDR3 DNA sequence: TGTGCCAGCAGTGGCAGGGTGGAGAGTCAGCCCCAGCATTTT.